Below, one T cell receptor (beta chain) is given with its context. The antigen is unknown. Germline values: CDR1 SGHNT, CDR2 YYREEE (reference sequence). Trimming shortened V by 0 bases and J by 1 base, and 7 bases separated the two germline ends. The CDR3 is 14 amino acids. The data were obtained in a study of cytomegalovirus exposure and HLA in healthy donors. The overall study: Earlier sequencing of approximately 180 million T cells yielded under 120 million unique TCR beta sequences.

Whole-study findings and limits: HLA-A and HLA-B allele assignments for most subjects were reportedly predicted accurately using TCR beta sequences. In vitro data verified a few CMV-associated chains as specific for CMV antigens.

60 Vbeta and 13 Jbeta primers were used in PCR. Assay: immunoSEQ multiplex PCR; the TCRdb copy retains only in-frame clones and omits some. The sample shows around 100,000 clones, 70% of them seen only once. The clonotype was recovered from a man aged 35-49 years in good health and CMV-seropositive. The sample consisted of PBMCs. V gene TRBV5-4 combines with J gene TRBJ2-5; D is unclear. CDR3 loop: CASSLVSPQETQYF. The CDR3 DNA reads TGTGCCAGCAGCTTGGTCTCTCCCCAAGAGACCCAGTACTTC.